The clone carrying this T cell receptor (beta chain) has a single count. This sample was included in a study of OX40 agonist ivuxolimab in advanced cancers. Profiled with immunoSEQ multiplex PCR; TCRdb holds only in-frame clones, not every one. The sample shows about 58,000 clones, approximately 87% of them seen only once. Germline lookup yields CDR1 KGHSH and CDR2 LQKENI. V shed 8 bases and J shed 0 bases, with 10 bases lying between them. CDR3 size: 13 residues. The sequence came from an adult with an advanced solid tumor such as melanoma, head and neck, liver or kidney cancer. The starting material was CD4+ or CD8+ T cells sorted from blood, obtained in a trial of the OX40 agonist ivuxolimab. The chain couples TRBV18 to TRBJ1-2; the D is unclear. Written as DNA, the CDR3 is TGTGCCAGCGTACCTTCGTCTAACTATGGCTACACCTTC. Protein product: CASVPSSNYGYTF.